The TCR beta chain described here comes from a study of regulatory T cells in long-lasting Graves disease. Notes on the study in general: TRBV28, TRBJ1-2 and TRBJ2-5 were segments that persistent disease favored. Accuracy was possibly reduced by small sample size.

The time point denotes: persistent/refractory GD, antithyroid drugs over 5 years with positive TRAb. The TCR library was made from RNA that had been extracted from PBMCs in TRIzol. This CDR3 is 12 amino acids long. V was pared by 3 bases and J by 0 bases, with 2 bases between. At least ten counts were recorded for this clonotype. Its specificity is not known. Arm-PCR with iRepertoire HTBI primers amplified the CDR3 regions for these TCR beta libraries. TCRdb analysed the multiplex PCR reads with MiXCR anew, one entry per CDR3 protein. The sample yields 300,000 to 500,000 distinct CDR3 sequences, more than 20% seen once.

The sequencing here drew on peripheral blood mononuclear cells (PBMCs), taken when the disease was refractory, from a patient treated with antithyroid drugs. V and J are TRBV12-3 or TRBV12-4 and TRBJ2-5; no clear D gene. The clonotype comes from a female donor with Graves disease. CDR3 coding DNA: TGTGCCAGCAGTTTGGACCAAGAGACCCAGTACTTC. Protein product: CASSLDQETQYF.